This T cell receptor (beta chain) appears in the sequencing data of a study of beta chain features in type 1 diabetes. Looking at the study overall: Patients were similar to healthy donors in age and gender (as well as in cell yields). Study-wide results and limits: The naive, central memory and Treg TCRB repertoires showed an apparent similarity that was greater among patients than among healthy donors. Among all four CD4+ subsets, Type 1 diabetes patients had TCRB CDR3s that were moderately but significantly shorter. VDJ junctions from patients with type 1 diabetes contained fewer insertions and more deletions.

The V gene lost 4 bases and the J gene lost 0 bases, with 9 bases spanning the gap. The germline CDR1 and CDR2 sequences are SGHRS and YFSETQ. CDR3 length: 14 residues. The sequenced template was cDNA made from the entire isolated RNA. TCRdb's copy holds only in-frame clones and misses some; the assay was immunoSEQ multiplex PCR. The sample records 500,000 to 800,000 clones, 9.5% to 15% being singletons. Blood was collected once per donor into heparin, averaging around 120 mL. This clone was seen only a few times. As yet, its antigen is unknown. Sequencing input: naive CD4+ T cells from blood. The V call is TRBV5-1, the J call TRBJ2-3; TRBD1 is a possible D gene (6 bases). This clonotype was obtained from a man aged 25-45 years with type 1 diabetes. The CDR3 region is CASSLDSSTDTQYF. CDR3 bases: TGCGCCAGCAGCCTGGACAGCAGCACAGATACGCAGTATTTT.